Listed here are 5 T cell receptor beta chains from one sample, sequenced in a study of cytomegalovirus exposure and HLA in healthy donors. The PCR employed 60 Vbeta primers together with 13 Jbeta primers. Using immunoSEQ multiplex PCR, the repertoire was profiled, and TCRdb retains in-frame clones only, with some absent. Of over 110,000 clones listed, 70% to 80% were seen once; the top ten hold 6.2%. Sequenced input: PBMCs. The source of these receptors is a woman in her 40s in good health and CMV-seropositive.

The J gene is TRBJ1-2, the V gene TRBV25-1, with TRBD1 matching over 7 bases. CDR1 is MGHDK, CDR2 SYGVNS, per germline. With V trimmed by 1 base and J by 8 bases, 1 base remained unmatched. The CDR3 covers 12 residues. DNA for the CDR3: TGTGCCAGCAGTGAATGGGACAGCGGCTACACCTTC. Translating it yields CASSEWDSGYTF.

V gene TRBV5-1 combines with J gene TRBJ2-3; D ambiguous. The CDR3 is 12 amino acids. The V gene lost 6 bases and the J gene lost 2 bases, with 7 bases spanning the gap. Germline CDR1 is SGHRS and CDR2 is YFSETQ. This CDR3 is CASTDITDTQYF. The CDR3 nucleotides read TGCGCCAGCACAGACATCACAGATACGCAGTATTTT.

The rearrangement uses TRBV29-1 and TRBJ2-7; TRBD2 aligns across 13 bases. Trimming cost V 6 bases and J 5 bases; bases outside gene matches: 7. Germline V CDR1 and CDR2: SQVTM, ANQGSEA. There are 14 residues in the CDR3. This CDR3 is CSVRLAGGRDEQYF. CDR3 in DNA: TGCAGCGTCCGACTAGCGGGAGGACGAGACGAGCAGTACTTC.

The rearrangement joins TRBV27 to TRBJ2-1; D call uncertain. Germline values: CDR1 MNHEY, CDR2 SMNVEV (reference sequence). V lost 0 bases, J lost 9 bases, and 12 bases lay in between. The CDR3 spans 14 residues. The chain's CDR3 is CASSLSYDSGEQFF. The CDR3 coding sequence is TGTGCCAGCAGTTTATCCTACGATTCTGGTGAGCAGTTCTTC.

Here the CDR3 reads CASSSLGGGSPPSGANVLTF. The CDR3 nucleotides read TGTGCCAGCAGCTCCCTAGGCGGGGGCAGCCCGCCGTCTGGGGCCAACGTCCTGACTTTC. The chain uses TRBV7-8 and TRBJ2-6; perhaps TRBD2 as D (7 bases). Germline-derived CDR1 and CDR2 are SGHVS and FQNEAQ. This CDR3 has 20 amino acids. V was shortened by 4 bases and J by 1 base, with 23 bases between the two germline ends.